This T cell receptor beta chain comes out of a study of cytomegalovirus exposure and HLA in healthy donors. Study-wide results and caveats: Follow-up analysis seemed to connect common viral pathogens with several of the most significant clusters identified.

The V segment lost 4 bases and the J segment 6 bases; nucleotides outside the gene matches: 4. The CDR3 runs 13 residues. CDR1 LNHDA and CDR2 SQIVND come from the germline V gene (reference sequence). The PCR used 60 Vbeta and 13 Jbeta primers. The method was immunoSEQ multiplex PCR; TCRdb's version includes in-frame clones alone and lacks a portion of them. The sample lists more than 85,000 clones, roughly 88% seen once, with more than 0.95% in the top ten. About this clone itself: Its antigen is not known.

Healthy bone marrow donors made up the donor group. Donors showed nominal health when sampled, although they likely had unrecorded immune exposures. The source of this sequence is a woman in her late teens or twenties in good health and CMV-seronegative. V usage is TRBV19 and J usage is TRBJ1-1, with 8 bases fitting TRBD1. The specimen was PBMCs. The CDR3 protein is CASSRTGIAEAFF. The CDR3 region has the DNA TGTGCCAGTAGTAGGACAGGGATAGCTGAAGCTTTCTTT.